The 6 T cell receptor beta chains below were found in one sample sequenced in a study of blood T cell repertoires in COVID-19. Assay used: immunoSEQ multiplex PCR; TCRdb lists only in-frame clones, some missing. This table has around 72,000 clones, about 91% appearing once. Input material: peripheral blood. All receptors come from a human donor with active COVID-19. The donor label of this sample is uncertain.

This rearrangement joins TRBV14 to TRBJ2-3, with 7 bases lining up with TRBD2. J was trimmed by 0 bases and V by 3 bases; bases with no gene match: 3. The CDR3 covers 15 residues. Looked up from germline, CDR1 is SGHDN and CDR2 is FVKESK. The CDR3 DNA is TGTGCCAGCAGCCAGGGGGGGACTAGCACAGATACGCAGTATTTT. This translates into CASSQGGTSTDTQYF.

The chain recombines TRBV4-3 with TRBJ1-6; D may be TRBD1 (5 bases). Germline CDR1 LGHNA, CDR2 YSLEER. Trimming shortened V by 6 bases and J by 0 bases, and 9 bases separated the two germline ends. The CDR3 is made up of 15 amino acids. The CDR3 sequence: CASRQESSYNSPLHF. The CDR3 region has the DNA TGCGCCAGCAGACAGGAAAGCTCCTATAATTCACCCCTCCACTTT.

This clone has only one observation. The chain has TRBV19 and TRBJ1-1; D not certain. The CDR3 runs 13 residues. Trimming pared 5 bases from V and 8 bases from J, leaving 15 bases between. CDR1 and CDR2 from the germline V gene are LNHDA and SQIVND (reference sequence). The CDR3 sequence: CASSVAFIEEAFF. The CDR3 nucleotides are TGTGCCAGTAGTGTAGCCTTCATCGAGGAAGCTTTCTTT.

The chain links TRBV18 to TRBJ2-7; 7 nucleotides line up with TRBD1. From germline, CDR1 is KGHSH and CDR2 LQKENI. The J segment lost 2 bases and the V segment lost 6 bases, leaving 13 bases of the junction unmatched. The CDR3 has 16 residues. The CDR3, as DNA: TGTGCCAGCTCTCCCAGGGACAGTTCGGCCACCTACGAGCAGTACTTC. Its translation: CASSPRDSSATYEQYF.

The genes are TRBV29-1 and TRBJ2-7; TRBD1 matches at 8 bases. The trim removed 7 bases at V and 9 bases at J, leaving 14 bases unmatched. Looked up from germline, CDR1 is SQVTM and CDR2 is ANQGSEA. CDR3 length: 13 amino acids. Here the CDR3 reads CSAWTGNPPAQYF. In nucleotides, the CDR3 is TGCAGCGCCTGGACAGGGAATCCACCAGCGCAGTACTTC.

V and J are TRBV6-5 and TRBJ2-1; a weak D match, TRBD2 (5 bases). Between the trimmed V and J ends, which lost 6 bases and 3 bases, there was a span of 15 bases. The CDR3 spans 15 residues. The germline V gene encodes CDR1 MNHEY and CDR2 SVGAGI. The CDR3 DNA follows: TGTGCCAGCAGCCCCGGGCGGGCATACTACAATGAGCAGTTCTTC. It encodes CASSPGRAYYNEQFF.